The 28 T cell receptor beta chains reported below all come from one sample, sequenced in a study of human T cells and chemical hapten exposure. TCRdb re-analysed the RACE reads in MiXCR, keeping a single row per CDR3 protein. The sample shows some 77,000 distinct CDR3 sequences, around 9.3% of them seen only once. Documented time point: healthy volunteer bleed at 6 weeks. Blood, whole and unfractionated, served as the source for total RNA extraction. Sequencing was performed on whole blood. These receptors came from a female donor in good health. Some clones in this sample may be carry-over from other donors' samples.

This clonotype appeared once. This may stem from a read error, because a much larger clone lies one nucleotide away. The V call is TRBV5-1, the J call TRBJ1-3; D gene ambiguous. V was clipped by 0 bases and J by 0 bases, with 10 bases between them. CDR3 size: 16 residues. Per the germline V gene, CDR1 is SGHRS and CDR2 is YFSETQ. DNA of the CDR3: TGCGCCAGCAGCTTGGATGGAATTGACTCTGGAAACACCATATATTTT. Residues: CASSLDGIDSGNTIYF. The complete variable domain, with remaining parts taken from reference TRBV5-1 and TRBJ1-3, reads KAGVTQTPRYLIKTRGQQVTLSCSPISGHRSVSWYQQTPGQGLQFLFEYFSETQRNKGNFPGRFSGRQFSNSRSEMNVSTLELGDSALYLCASSLDGIDSGNTIYFGEGSWLTVV.

The gene calls are TRBV12-3 or TRBV12-4 and TRBJ1-6; perhaps TRBD1 as D (5 bases). The V end was cut by 4 bases, the J end by 6 bases, with 10 bases between. This CDR3 has 14 residues. Here the CDR3 reads CASSSSGGNSPLHF. The CDR3 bases are TGTGCCAGCAGTTCCTCGGGGGGTAATTCACCCCTCCACTTT.

In its sample, this clonotype was seen many times. Written as DNA, the CDR3 is TGTGCCACCAGGGGAGGGAATGAAAAACTGTTTTTT. Its protein is CATRGGNEKLFF. This chain links TRBV24-1 with TRBJ1-4, with D hard to call. This CDR3 is built from 12 residues. The V and J ends lost 7 bases and 5 bases respectively, with 7 bases between them. Germline V gene data show CDR1 as KGHDR and CDR2 as SFDVKD.

This clonotype was seen at least ten times. This chain uses TRBV20-1 with TRBJ2-1, with TRBD2 matching over 9 bases. Germline lookup yields CDR1 DFQATT and CDR2 SNEGSKA (reference sequence). This CDR3 contains 17 residues. The ends lost 6 bases at V and 7 bases at J; junction bases unmatched: 19. CDR3 region: CSADPTPAGGGLNEQFF. DNA for the CDR3: TGCAGTGCAGACCCCACCCCAGCGGGGGGCGGGTTGAATGAGCAGTTCTTC.

V usage is TRBV20-1 and J usage is TRBJ2-7; D is perhaps TRBD1 (5 bases). The CDR3 runs to 13 residues. Trimming took 0 bases from V and 2 from J, leaving 8 bases between them. CDR1 is DFQATT and CDR2 is SNEGSKA in the germline V gene (reference sequence). The CDR3 sequence: CSARDQGPYEQYF. The CDR3 region has the DNA TGCAGTGCTAGAGATCAGGGTCCCTACGAGCAGTACTTC.

This clonotype was seen a few times. The CDR3 DNA reads as TGCAGTGCACCGGACAGGGGCTCGGGGGAGCAGTACTTC. Its protein is CSAPDRGSGEQYF. V gene TRBV20-1 combines with J gene TRBJ2-7, with 9 nucleotides matching TRBD1. This CDR3 comprises 13 residues. Germline V gives CDR1 DFQATT, CDR2 SNEGSKA (reference sequence). The junction had 10 bases not matched to a gene; V was cut back by 6 bases and J by 7 bases.

This clonotype has at least ten counts. The CDR3 region is CASSPPGRMTYEQYF. CDR3 coding DNA: TGTGCCAGCAGTCCTCCGGGACGGATGACCTACGAGCAGTACTTC. The J gene is TRBJ2-7, the V gene TRBV28, with D possibly being TRBD1 or TRBD2 (5 bases each). V dropped 5 bases and J dropped 2 bases, with 16 bases sitting between them. The germline V gene encodes CDR1 MDHEN and CDR2 SYDVKM. This CDR3 is built from 15 residues.

This clonotype was seen at least ten times. The CDR3 loop reads CASKVKRDTEAFF. DNA for the CDR3: TGTGCCAGCAAGGTGAAAAGGGACACTGAAGCTTTCTTT. The J gene is TRBJ1-1, the V gene TRBV6-2 or TRBV6-3; D is unclear. This CDR3 contains 13 residues. Trimming removed 7 bases at V and 3 bases at J, with 12 bases between. The germline V gene has CDR1 MNHEY and CDR2 SVGEGT.

This clonotype was seen ten or more times. The rearrangement links TRBV2 to TRBJ2-3; the D is unclear. In germline, CDR1 is SNHLY, CDR2 FYNNEI. V lost 4 bases to trimming and J lost 4 bases, with 3 bases between them. This CDR3 comprises 11 residues. CDR3 residues: CASSAADTQYF. In DNA, the CDR3 is TGTGCCAGCAGTGCGGCAGATACGCAGTATTTT.

The chain is built from TRBV4-1 and TRBJ2-7; 9 nucleotides match TRBD1. The junction had 4 bases not matched to a gene; V was cut back by 0 bases and J by 4 bases. The CDR3 runs 15 residues. Germline-derived CDR1 and CDR2 are MGHRA and YSYEKL. The CDR3 spells CASSQEQGAGYEQYF. The DNA for the CDR3 is TGCGCCAGCAGCCAAGAACAGGGGGCTGGGTACGAGCAGTACTTC.

This clonotype has a handful of counts. This chain connects TRBV11-2 to TRBJ1-2; D gene unclear. The V end was cut by 7 bases, the J end by 7 bases, with 13 bases between. Germline CDR1 and CDR2: SGHAT and FQNNGV. CDR3 size: 12 residues. The CDR3 sequence: CASNEPLGGYTF. CDR3 coding DNA: TGTGCCAGCAACGAGCCCCTCGGTGGCTACACCTTC.

This clonotype occurred many times. The chain employs TRBV29-1 and TRBJ1-1, with TRBD1 matching over 11 bases. In germline, CDR1 is SQVTM, CDR2 ANQGSEA. The length of the CDR3 is 11 residues. The V gene end was trimmed by 6 bases and the J gene end by 11 bases; junction bases not matched to a gene: 5. DNA of the CDR3: TGCAGCGTGGGACAGGGGGTTGGTGCTTTCTTT. Its translation: CSVGQGVGAFF. The full variable domain, completed using reference TRBV29-1 and TRBJ1-1, is SAVISQKPSRDICQRGTSLTIQCQVDSQVTMMFWYRQQPGQSLTLIATANQGSEATYESGFVIDKFPISRPNLTFSTLTVSNMSPEDSSIYLCSVGQGVGAFFGQGTRLTVV.

The table lists this clonotype with many counts. The V and J genes are TRBV6-5 and TRBJ1-5; D gene ambiguous. Trimming removed 5 bases from V and 2 bases from J, with 10 bases in between. The CDR3 length is 14 residues. Looked up from germline, CDR1 is MNHEY and CDR2 is SVGAGI. CDR3 coding DNA: TGTGCCAGCAGTACGGGTTTCGGCAATCAGCCCCAGCATTTT. Translating gives CASSTGFGNQPQHF.

This clonotype was detected many times. The genes are TRBV6-4 and TRBJ2-5, with 8 bases that match TRBD2. There are 19 residues in the CDR3. The junction had 19 bases not matched to a gene; V was cut back by 7 bases and J by 0 bases. The germline V gene has CDR1 MRHNA and CDR2 SNTAGT. CDR3 DNA sequence: TGTGCCAGCAACCTGCGGGGGGCGAGGGTATCGACTTACCAAGAGACCCAGTACTTC. Translated, it gives CASNLRGARVSTYQETQYF.

A few counts support this clonotype. V and J are TRBV20-1 and TRBJ1-2; tentative D call: TRBD1 (6 bases). The V end lost 6 bases, the J end lost 4 bases, and 12 bases lay between the germline ends. CDR1 and CDR2 from the germline V gene are DFQATT and SNEGSKA (reference sequence). CDR3 length equals 12 residues. CDR3 region: CSAPDRTYGYTF. The CDR3 DNA reads as TGCAGTGCACCGGACAGAACCTATGGCTACACCTTC.

This clonotype was detected only a few times. The rearrangement links TRBV6-5 to TRBJ1-4; the D gene is possibly TRBD1 (5 bases). V gave up 4 bases and J gave up 8 bases, with 17 bases separating them. The CDR3 has 15 amino acids. Germline CDR1 reads MNHEY; CDR2 reads SVGAGI. The CDR3 DNA reads TGTGCCAGCAGTTCCGCAGGGATTAGCGGGGAAAAACTGTTTTTT. Translated: CASSSAGISGEKLFF.

This clonotype was seen at least ten times. The chain links TRBV20-1 to TRBJ1-1; 7 bases match TRBD1. The CDR3 sequence is 14 residues long. In germline, CDR1 is DFQATT, CDR2 SNEGSKA (reference sequence). The ends lost 1 base at V and 5 bases at J; junction bases unmatched: 7. The CDR3 nucleotides are TGCAGTGCTAGAGCACTGACAGGGCCGACTGAAGCTTTCTTT. Translation gives CSARALTGPTEAFF.

The J gene is TRBJ1-4, the V gene TRBV4-3; D is undetermined. V dropped 0 bases and J dropped 11 bases, with 16 bases sitting between them. CDR1 is LGHNA, CDR2 YSLEER, per germline. The CDR3 runs to 15 residues. CDR3 amino acids: CASSQDLLAGSKLFF. CDR3 in DNA: TGCGCCAGCAGCCAAGATCTTTTAGCGGGGTCTAAACTGTTTTTT.

This clonotype was observed many times. V and J are TRBV7-8 and TRBJ2-3, with D uncertain. CDR1 and CDR2 (germline): SGHVS, FQNEAQ. V was shortened by 5 bases and J by 6 bases, with 3 bases between the two germline ends. The CDR3 runs to 10 residues. The CDR3 spells CASSRDTQYF. CDR3 coding DNA: TGTGCCAGCAGCCGGGATACGCAGTATTTT.

This clonotype was seen a handful of times. J is TRBJ1-1 and V is TRBV7-2; D is unresolved. Germline-derived CDR1 and CDR2 are SGHTA and FQGNSA. The CDR3 loop spans 12 amino acids. Trimming cost V 3 bases and J 11 bases, with 13 bases left between them. DNA for the CDR3: TGTGCCAGCAGCTTCTCATCCAGAGGGGCTTTCTTT. Its translation is CASSFSSRGAFF.

This clonotype was seen only a few times. The gene calls are TRBV12-3 or TRBV12-4 and TRBJ2-3, with 7 bases identical to TRBD1. With V trimmed by 7 bases and J by 2 bases, 9 bases remained unmatched. This CDR3 spans 15 amino acids. The CDR3 DNA is TGTGCCAGCACCCCTCGGACAGGAATCACAGATACGCAGTATTTT. Amino acid sequence: CASTPRTGITDTQYF.

This clonotype has a count of ten or more. The genes are TRBV2 and TRBJ1-4; the D is unclear. V was trimmed by 6 bases and J by 0 bases, leaving 5 bases between them. The CDR3 spans 13 residues. From germline, CDR1 is SNHLY and CDR2 FYNNEI. CDR3 DNA: TGTGCCAGCAGGGGAGCAACTAATGAAAAACTGTTTTTT. Protein sequence: CASRGATNEKLFF. The full variable domain, with the rest looked up from reference TRBV2 and TRBJ1-4, is EPEVTQTPSHQVTQMGQEVILRCVPISNHLYFYWYRQILGQKVEFLVSFYNNEISEKSEIFDDQFSVERPDGSNFTLKIRSTKLEDSAMYFCASRGATNEKLFFGSGTQLSVL.

The rearrangement uses TRBV3-1 and TRBJ1-4; 7 bases line up with TRBD1. The CDR3 runs to 16 residues. Germline loops: CDR1 LGHDT, CDR2 YNNKEL (reference sequence). Trimming removed 5 bases from V and 2 bases from J; junction bases left unmatched: 8. The CDR3 DNA follows: TGTGCCAGCAGCTCTTCCACAGGGGATACTAATGAAAAACTGTTTTTT. Residues: CASSSSTGDTNEKLFF.

This clonotype was recorded a few times. V usage is TRBV28 and J usage is TRBJ2-3; D call uncertain. The V and J ends lost 5 bases and 11 bases respectively, with 17 bases between them. CDR3 length: 13 residues. Germline V CDR1 and CDR2: MDHEN, SYDVKM. The chain's CDR3 is CASSTSGPPGQYF. CDR3 in DNA: TGTGCCAGCAGTACCAGTGGCCCCCCAGGGCAGTATTTT.

A few counts support this clonotype. V is TRBV30 and J is TRBJ1-6; perhaps TRBD1 as D (6 bases). Germline-derived CDR1 and CDR2 are GTSNPN and SVGIG (reference sequence). The CDR3 sequence is 13 residues long. V dropped 5 bases and J dropped 7 bases, with 12 bases sitting between them. The CDR3 protein is CAWVGQQNSPLHF. DNA of the CDR3: TGTGCCTGGGTCGGACAGCAAAATTCACCCCTCCACTTT.

Ten or more counts support this clonotype. The rearrangement links TRBV18 to TRBJ1-1; no definite D call. The germline V and J ends were trimmed by 7 bases and 3 bases, with 12 bases remaining between them. From germline, CDR1 is KGHSH and CDR2 LQKENI. The CDR3 has 13 residues. The CDR3 loop is CASLYLVDTEAFF. The CDR3 DNA is TGTGCCAGCTTGTATTTAGTGGACACTGAAGCTTTCTTT.

This clonotype was seen more than once but under ten times. The rearrangement joins TRBV6-5 to TRBJ2-3; D unclear. Germline V CDR1 and CDR2: MNHEY, SVGAGI. This CDR3 has 15 residues. The V end lost 6 bases, the J end lost 0 bases, and 13 bases lay between the germline ends. CDR3 DNA sequence: TGTGCCAGCAGCCCGGACGGGCCTAGCACAGATACGCAGTATTTT. Residues: CASSPDGPSTDTQYF.

The chain links TRBV29-1 to TRBJ1-1, with 8 bases that match TRBD1. After removal of 6 bases from V and 4 bases from J, the junction contained 1 base not matched to a gene. The CDR3 runs to 11 residues. CDR1 SQVTM and CDR2 ANQGSEA come from the germline V gene. As DNA, the CDR3 is TGCAGCGTGACAGGGGTCACTGAAGCTTTCTTT. This codes for CSVTGVTEAFF.